This TCR beta chain comes out of a study of blood T cell repertoires in COVID-19 (dated by TCRdb to the early 2020s). Turning to the overall study: Collaborator samples came from the United States, Italy and Spain and covered acute and convalescent phases of COVID-19. The material from the prospective study consisted of cDNA or gDNA derived from T cells, B-cell-depleted T cells, or PBMCs. Subjects who had been exposed to COVID-19, were actively infected with it, or had recovered from it provided the deeply sampled blood TCRbeta repertoires that made up the dataset. The repertoires were made available in a free public database intended to serve as a resource for research on the immune response to SARS-CoV-2. The samples were drawn from two sources: the first 160 participants of the ongoing ImmuneRACE study, and 1,000 to 1,500 subjects contributed by 6 global collaborators. Sample metadata almost always included a de-identified subject ID, COVID-19 status, age in years and sex. Where available, HLA class I and class II types were taken from metadata supplied by the sample provider and were not determined by assay-based typing. Findings and caveats that apply to the study as a whole: Clinical and demographic metadata were provided uncurated, with the amount varying by source and participant.

The immunoSEQ Assay, a bias-controlled multiplex PCR, was used to amplify TCRbeta CDR3 regions from genomic DNA. For the original study's pipeline: The number of nucleated cells in each sample was estimated from the amplification of reference gene primers within the assay. To quantify the absolute abundance of each unique TCRbeta CDR3 rearrangement, sequence reads were collapsed and filtered. For each sample, productive Simpson clonality was calculated as the square root of Simpson's diversity index over productive rearrangements. What TCRdb holds here is the immuneACCESS table cut down to in-frame rearrangements. Part of the clones is not present; checked against another copy, under half of the missing clones reflect an unresolved V gene, and the others are unexplained. V, J and clone size are taken as reported in that table, and D and trimming were inferred from the DNA itself. The sample table shows roughly 200,000 clones, and 80% are seen once. The ten largest make up about 6.9% of the sample.

The CDR3 covers 13 residues, taking in both the cysteine and the phenylalanine. The kept DNA is CDR3 alone, 39 bases in frame from the first base. V is pared back by 7 bases and J by 3 bases, with 10 bases lying between the germline termini. Taken from the germline V gene (reference sequence), the CDR1 and CDR2 loops are LNHDA and SQIVND. On this clone itself: Its recognized antigen is unknown. No qualities accompany the bases; no much larger clone lies one base away.

Whole blood was collected in K2EDTA tubes by collaborating institutions according to the institutions' own protocols. Collaborator samples were shipped for TCRbeta analysis as frozen whole blood, isolated PBMCs, or DNA extracted from either sample type. The sequenced material came from peripheral blood. The receptor chain draws on TRBV19 and TRBJ1-5; the D gene assignment is ambiguous. This TCR was sampled from a man in his 60s with acute or convalescent COVID-19. Read as DNA, the sequence is TGTGCCAGTAACGCGGGTTTCAATCAGCCCCAGCATTTT. Translated, it gives CASNAGFNQPQHF.